This T cell receptor beta chain is drawn from a study of T cell changes during pregnancy in multiple sclerosis. Some clones are missing from TCRdb's copy, which holds only in-frame ones; the method was immunoSEQ multiplex PCR. The sample includes under 55,000 clones, 85% to 95% of them seen just once. This clonotype originated in a female donor with multiple sclerosis, enrolled in a pregnancy study. Sequencing used peripheral blood, obtained in the second trimester of pregnancy.

This CDR3 is CASSAWGGSTEAFF. The CDR3 bases are TGTGCCAGCAGCGCCTGGGGGGGGAGCACTGAAGCTTTCTTT. The V and J genes are TRBV9 and TRBJ1-1; D is possibly TRBD1 (5 bases). The CDR3 consists of 14 residues. V lost 3 bases and J 4 bases, leaving 13 bases between the germline ends. Germline CDR1 is SGDLS and CDR2 is YYNGEE.